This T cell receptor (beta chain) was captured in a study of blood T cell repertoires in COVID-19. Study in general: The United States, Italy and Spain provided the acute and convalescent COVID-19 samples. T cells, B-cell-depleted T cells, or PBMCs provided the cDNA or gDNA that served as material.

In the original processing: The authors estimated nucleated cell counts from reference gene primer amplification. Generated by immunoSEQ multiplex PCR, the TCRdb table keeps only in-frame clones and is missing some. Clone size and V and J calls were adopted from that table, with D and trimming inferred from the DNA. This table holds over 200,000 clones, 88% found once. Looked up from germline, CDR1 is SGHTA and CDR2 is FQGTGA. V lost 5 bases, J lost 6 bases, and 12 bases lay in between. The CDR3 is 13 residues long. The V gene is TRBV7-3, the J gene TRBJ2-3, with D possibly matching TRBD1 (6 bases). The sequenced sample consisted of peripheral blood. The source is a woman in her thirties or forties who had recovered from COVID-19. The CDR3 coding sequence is TGTGCCAGCAGCCCGGGACAAAGGGATACGCAGTATTTT. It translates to CASSPGQRDTQYF.